These T cell receptor beta chains were read from a single sample in a study of T cells in Graves' hyperthyroidism and ophthalmopathy. TCRdb re-called the multiplex PCR reads through MiXCR, storing one row per CDR3 protein. The sample carries nearly 750,000 distinct CDR3 sequences, just over 35% recorded once. Sequences were obtained from blood. These receptors came from a woman aged 40 to 50 with Graves' hyperthyroidism. The CDR3 runs from the conserved cysteine through the conserved F or W. The D gene is left open where the match is weak. Clone size is shown for a subset of rows, as once, few, many or a class of expanded clone.

V gene,clone size,D gene,J gene,CDR3 DNA,CDR3 protein
TRBV2,few,TRBD2,TRBJ2-3,TGTGCCAGCAGTGAAGAGGCGGGAGGGCCTCATACGCAGTATTTT,CASSEEAGGPHTQYF
TRBV2,many,NA,TRBJ2-2,TGTGCCACAGGGGGGGGGCCTGGAGGGGAGCTGTTTTTT,CATGGGPGGELFF
TRBV6-1,few,NA,TRBJ1-1,TGTGCCAGCAGTGAACGAGGTGGGGTCGAGGCTTTCTTT,CASSERGGVEAFF
TRBV29-1,few,NA,TRBJ2-3,TGCAGCGTTGAGGGGATACGAGATACGCAGTATTTT,CSVEGIRDTQYF
TRBV20-1,NA,TRBD1,TRBJ2-3,TGCAGTGCTAGAGACGCGGGACAGGGCAGCACAGATACGCAGTATTTT,CSARDAGQGSTDTQYF
TRBV20-1,NA,NA,TRBJ1-2,TGCAGTGCCAGCAGCTTTGGGAGCAACTATGGCTACACCTTC,CSASSFGSNYGYTF
TRBV20-1,NA,TRBD2,TRBJ2-7,TGCAGTGCCCTAGCGGGGGACTCCTACGAGCAGTACTTC,CSALAGDSYEQYF
TRBV28,few,TRBD1,TRBJ2-5,TGTGCCAGCAGTTTTGGGGACAGGCAACAAGAGACCCAGTACTTC,CASSFGDRQQETQYF
TRBV19,NA,NA,TRBJ1-4,TGTGCCAGTAGTATTAAGGATGGGGGTGAAAAACTGTTTTTT,CASSIKDGGEKLFF
TRBV6-2/TRBV6-3,NA,NA,TRBJ1-1,TGTGCCAGCAGTTACCCGGGCGGTGAAGCTTTCTTT,CASSYPGGEAFF
TRBV7-2,NA,NA,TRBJ2-5,TGTGCCAGCAGCTTGAGTGGTCAGGGTGGCCAGCCCCAGTACTTC,CASSLSGQGGQPQYF
TRBV7-9,NA,NA,TRBJ2-2,TGTGCCAGCAGCTTAGAAAGACAATGGAACACCGGGGAGCTGTTTTTT,CASSLERQWNTGELFF
TRBV7-2,once,NA,TRBJ1-4,TGTGCCAGCAGCTTAGTCCAGGGACGGACGAATGAAAAACTGTTTTTT,CASSLVQGRTNEKLFF
TRBV7-6,many,TRBD1,TRBJ1-4,TGTGCCAGCAGCCTCCGGACAGGGGTTAATGAAAAACTGTTTTTT,CASSLRTGVNEKLFF
TRBV25-1,once,NA,TRBJ2-7,TGTGCCAGCAGTGAAGTCATCGTCGGGCGGAACTCCTACGAGCAGTACTTC,CASSEVIVGRNSYEQYF
TRBV29-1,many,NA,TRBJ1-2,TGCAGCGTTGAAGATCCAACTGACTATGGCTACACCTTC,CSVEDPTDYGYTF
TRBV7-2,NA,NA,TRBJ1-3,TGTGCCAGCAGCGGGGTAGGGGGAAACACCATATATTTT,CASSGVGGNTIYF
TRBV7-7,many,NA,TRBJ2-7,TGTGCTAGCGCTAGTTTGGGGCTAGACAACTTCTACGAGCAGTACTTC,CASASLGLDNFYEQYF
TRBV5-5,few,TRBD2,TRBJ2-5,TGTGCCAGCAGTCCTCGCCGGAATAGCGGGATACAAGAGACCCAGTACTTC,CASSPRRNSGIQETQYF
TRBV6-5,NA,NA,TRBJ1-1,TGTGCCACCCAAATTAACACTGAAGCTTTCTTT,CATQINTEAFF
TRBV10-3,NA,TRBD1,TRBJ1-1,TGTGCCAGCAGTAGGACGGGACAGAAGAACACTGAAGCTTTCTTT,CASSRTGQKNTEAFF
TRBV6-6,many,NA,TRBJ2-5,TGTGCCAGCAGTTACGGGGAAAGGCGAGAGACCCAGTACTTC,CASSYGERRETQYF
TRBV7-2,few,NA,TRBJ2-3,TGTGCCAGCAGTACAGGGTTTACAGATACGCAGTATTTT,CASSTGFTDTQYF
TRBV20-1,NA,NA,TRBJ1-1,TGCAGTGCTACTCCGTTTATTGGCAGGGGCGGAACTGAAGCTTTCTTT,CSATPFIGRGGTEAFF
TRBV24-1,NA,TRBD1,TRBJ2-3,TGTGCCACCAGTGATGACAGGGGTCAGGTCCCAGATACGCAGTATTTT,CATSDDRGQVPDTQYF
TRBV29-1,NA,TRBD1,TRBJ1-4,TGCAGCGTTGAATATTCGTCAGGGGGAGAAAAACTGTTTTTT,CSVEYSSGGEKLFF
TRBV4-3,many,NA,TRBJ1-2,TGCGCCAGCAGCCCAGACGACAGGATGTTAGGTGGCTACACCTTC,CASSPDDRMLGGYTF
TRBV9,few,TRBD2,TRBJ2-7,TGTGCCAGCAGCTCAGGGACTAGCTTTTACTACGAGCAGTACTTC,CASSSGTSFYYEQYF
TRBV20-1,many,NA,TRBJ2-2,TGCAGTGCTAGGCCAGCGAAGAACACCGGGGAGCTGTTTTTT,CSARPAKNTGELFF